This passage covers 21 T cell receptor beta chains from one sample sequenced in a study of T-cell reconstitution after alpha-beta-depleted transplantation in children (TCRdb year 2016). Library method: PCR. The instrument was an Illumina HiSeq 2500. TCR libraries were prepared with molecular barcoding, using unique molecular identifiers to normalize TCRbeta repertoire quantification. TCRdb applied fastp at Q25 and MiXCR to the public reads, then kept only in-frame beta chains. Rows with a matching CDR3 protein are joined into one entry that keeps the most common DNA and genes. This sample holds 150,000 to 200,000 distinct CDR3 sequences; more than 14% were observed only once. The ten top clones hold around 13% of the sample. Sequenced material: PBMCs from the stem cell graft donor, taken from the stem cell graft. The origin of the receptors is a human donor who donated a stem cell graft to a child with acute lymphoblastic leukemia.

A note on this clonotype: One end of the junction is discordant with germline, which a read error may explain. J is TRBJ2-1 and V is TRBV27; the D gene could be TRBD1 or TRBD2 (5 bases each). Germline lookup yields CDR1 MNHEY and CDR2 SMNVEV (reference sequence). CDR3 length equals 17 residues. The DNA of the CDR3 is TGTGGCGCCTTTTATCTCCTGGGACCAGGGTTCTTGGATGATCAGGTCTTC. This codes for CGAFYLLGPGFLDDQVF.

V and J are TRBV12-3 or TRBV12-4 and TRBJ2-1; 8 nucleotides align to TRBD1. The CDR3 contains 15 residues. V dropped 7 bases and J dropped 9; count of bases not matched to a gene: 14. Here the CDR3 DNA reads TGTGCCAGCAAAATAACAGGGGGGAGGTCGGGTGAGCAGTTCTTC. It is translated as CASKITGGRSGEQFF.

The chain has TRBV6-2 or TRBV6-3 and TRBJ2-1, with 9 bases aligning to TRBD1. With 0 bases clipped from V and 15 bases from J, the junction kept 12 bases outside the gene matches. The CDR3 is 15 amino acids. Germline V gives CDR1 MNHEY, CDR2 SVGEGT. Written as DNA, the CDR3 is TGTGCCAGCAGTTACTCCGAGGTCCCGGGACAGGGACGGTTCTTC. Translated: CASSYSEVPGQGRFF.

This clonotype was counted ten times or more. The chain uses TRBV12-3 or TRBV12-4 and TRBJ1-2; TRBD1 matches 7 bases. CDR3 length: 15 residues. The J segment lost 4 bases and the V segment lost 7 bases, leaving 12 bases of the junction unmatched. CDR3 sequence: CASMSAQGVGYGYTF. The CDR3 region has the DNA TGTGCCAGCATGTCTGCCCAGGGGGTTGGCTATGGCTACACCTTC.

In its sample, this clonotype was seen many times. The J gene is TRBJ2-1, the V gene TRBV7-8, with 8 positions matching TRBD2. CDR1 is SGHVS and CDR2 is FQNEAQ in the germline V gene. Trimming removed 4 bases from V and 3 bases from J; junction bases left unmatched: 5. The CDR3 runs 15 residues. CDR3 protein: CASSSPGLVYNEQFF. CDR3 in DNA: TGTGCCAGCAGCTCCCCGGGACTAGTCTACAATGAGCAGTTCTTC. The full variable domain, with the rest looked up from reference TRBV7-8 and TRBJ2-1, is GAGVSQSPRYKVAKRGQDVALRCDPISGHVSLFWYQQALGQGPEFLTYFQNEAQLDKSGLPSDRFFAERPEGSVSTLKIQRTQQEDSAVYLCASSSPGLVYNEQFFGPGTRLTVL.

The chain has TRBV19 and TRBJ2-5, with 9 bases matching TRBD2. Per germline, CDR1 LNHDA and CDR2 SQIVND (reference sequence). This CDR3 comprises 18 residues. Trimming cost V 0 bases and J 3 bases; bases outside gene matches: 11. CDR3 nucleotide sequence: TGTGCCAGTAGTATAGATCGCGGACTAGCGATGCGTAAAGAGACCCAGTACTTC. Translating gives CASSIDRGLAMRKETQYF.

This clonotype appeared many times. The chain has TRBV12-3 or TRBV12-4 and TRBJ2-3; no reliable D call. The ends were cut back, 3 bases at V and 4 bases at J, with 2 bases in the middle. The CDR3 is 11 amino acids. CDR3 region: CASSFSDTQYF. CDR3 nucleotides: TGTGCCAGCAGTTTCTCAGATACGCAGTATTTT.

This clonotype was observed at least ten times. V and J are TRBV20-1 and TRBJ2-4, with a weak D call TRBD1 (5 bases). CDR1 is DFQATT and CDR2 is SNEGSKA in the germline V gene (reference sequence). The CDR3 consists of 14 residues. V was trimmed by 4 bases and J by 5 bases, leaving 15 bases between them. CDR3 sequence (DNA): TGCAGTGCTACCCGGACACATACCCAAAACATTCAGTACTTC. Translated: CSATRTHTQNIQYF.

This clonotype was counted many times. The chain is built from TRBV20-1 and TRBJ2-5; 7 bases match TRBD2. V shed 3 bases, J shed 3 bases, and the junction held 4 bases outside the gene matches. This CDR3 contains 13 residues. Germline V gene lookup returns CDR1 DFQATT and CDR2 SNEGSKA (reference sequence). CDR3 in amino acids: CSAREAGKETQYF. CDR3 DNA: TGCAGTGCTAGGGAAGCGGGAAAAGAGACCCAGTACTTC.

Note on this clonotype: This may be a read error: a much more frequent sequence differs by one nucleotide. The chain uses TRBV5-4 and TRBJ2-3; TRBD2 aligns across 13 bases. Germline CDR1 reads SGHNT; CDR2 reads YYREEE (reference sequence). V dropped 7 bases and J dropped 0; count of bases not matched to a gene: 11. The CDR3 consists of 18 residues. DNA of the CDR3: TGTGCCAGCGGCACCTTCGGGACTAGCGGGACTAGCACAGATACGCAGTATTTT. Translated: CASGTFGTSGTSTDTQYF.

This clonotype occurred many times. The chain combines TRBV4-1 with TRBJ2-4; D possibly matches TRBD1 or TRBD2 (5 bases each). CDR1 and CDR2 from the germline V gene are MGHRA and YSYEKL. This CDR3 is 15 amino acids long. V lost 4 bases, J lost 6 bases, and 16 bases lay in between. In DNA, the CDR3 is TGCGCCAGCAGCCGGACACTCGAAAGCGGAAACATTCAGTACTTC. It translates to CASSRTLESGNIQYF.

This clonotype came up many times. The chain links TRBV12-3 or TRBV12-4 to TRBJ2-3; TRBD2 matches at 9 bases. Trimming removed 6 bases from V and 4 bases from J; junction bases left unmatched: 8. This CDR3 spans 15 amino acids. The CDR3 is CASSSSGRVSDTQYF. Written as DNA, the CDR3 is TGTGCCAGCAGCAGTAGCGGGAGAGTATCAGATACGCAGTATTTT.

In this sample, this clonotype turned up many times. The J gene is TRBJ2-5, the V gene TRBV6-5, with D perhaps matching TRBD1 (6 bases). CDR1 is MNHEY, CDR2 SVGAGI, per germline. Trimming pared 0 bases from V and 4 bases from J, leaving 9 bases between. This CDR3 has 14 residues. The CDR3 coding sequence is TGTGCCAGCAGTTACTCGTCAGGGGTAGAGACCCAGTACTTC. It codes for CASSYSSGVETQYF.

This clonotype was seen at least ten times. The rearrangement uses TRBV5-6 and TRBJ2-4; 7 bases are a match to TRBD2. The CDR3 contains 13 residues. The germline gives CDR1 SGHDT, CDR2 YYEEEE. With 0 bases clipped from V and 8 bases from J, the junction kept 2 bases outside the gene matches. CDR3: CASSLGAGDIQYF. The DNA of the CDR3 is TGTGCCAGCAGCTTGGGGGCGGGAGACATTCAGTACTTC.

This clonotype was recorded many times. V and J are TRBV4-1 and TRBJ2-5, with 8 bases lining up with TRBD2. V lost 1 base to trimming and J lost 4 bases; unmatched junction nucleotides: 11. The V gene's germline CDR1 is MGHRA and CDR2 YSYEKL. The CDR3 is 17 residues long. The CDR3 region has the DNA TGCGCCAGCAGCCAAGCGGGAGGGGGAACTTTTAGAGAGACCCAGTACTTC. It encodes CASSQAGGGTFRETQYF.

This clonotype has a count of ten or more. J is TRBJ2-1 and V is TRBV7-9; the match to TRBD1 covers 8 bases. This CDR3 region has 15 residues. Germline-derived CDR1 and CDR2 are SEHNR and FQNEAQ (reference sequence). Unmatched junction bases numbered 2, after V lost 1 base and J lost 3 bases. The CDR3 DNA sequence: TGTGCCAGCAGCTTAGTGGGGACAGGCTACAATGAGCAGTTCTTC. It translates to CASSLVGTGYNEQFF.

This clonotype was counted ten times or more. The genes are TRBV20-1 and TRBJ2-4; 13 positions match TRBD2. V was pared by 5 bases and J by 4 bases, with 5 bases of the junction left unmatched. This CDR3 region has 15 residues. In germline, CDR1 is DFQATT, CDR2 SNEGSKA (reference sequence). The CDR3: CSAPRTSGRKNIQYF. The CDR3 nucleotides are TGCAGTGCTCCGCGGACTAGCGGGAGAAAAAACATTCAGTACTTC.

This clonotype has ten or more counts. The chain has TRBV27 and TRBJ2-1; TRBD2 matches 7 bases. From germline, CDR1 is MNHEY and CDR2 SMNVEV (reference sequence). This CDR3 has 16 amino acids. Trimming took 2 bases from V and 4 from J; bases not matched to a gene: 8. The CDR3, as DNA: TGTGCCAGCAGTTTAGGCGGGAGTTACGGGTACAATGAGCAGTTCTTC. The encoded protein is CASSLGGSYGYNEQFF.

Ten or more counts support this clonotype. CDR3: CASSPGAAQPQHF. The CDR3 DNA follows: TGTGCCAGCAGTCCTGGGGCGGCTCAGCCCCAGCATTTT. The genes are TRBV6-1 and TRBJ1-5; D may be TRBD1 (5 bases). From germline, CDR1 is MNHNS and CDR2 SASEGT. The CDR3 has 13 residues. Trimming stripped 5 bases from V and 6 bases from J, with 11 bases between.

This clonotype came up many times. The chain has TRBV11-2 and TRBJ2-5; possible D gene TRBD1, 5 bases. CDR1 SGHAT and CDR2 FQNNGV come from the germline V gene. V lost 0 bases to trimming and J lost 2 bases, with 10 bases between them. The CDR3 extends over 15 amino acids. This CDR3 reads CASSLEPGPQETQYF. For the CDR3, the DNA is TGTGCCAGCAGCTTAGAGCCAGGGCCACAAGAGACCCAGTACTTC.

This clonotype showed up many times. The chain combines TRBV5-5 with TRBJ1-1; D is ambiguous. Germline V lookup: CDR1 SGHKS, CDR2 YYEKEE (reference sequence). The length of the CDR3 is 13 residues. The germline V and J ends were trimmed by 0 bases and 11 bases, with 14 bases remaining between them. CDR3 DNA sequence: TGTGCCAGCAGCTTGGCGGAAGGGTCTTACGCTTTCTTT. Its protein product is CASSLAEGSYAFF. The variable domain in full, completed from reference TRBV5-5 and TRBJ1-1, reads DAGVTQSPTHLIKTRGQQVTLRCSPISGHKSVSWYQQVLGQGPQFIFQYYEKEERGRGNFPDRFSARQFPNYSSELNVNALLLGDSALYLCASSLAEGSYAFFGQGTRLTVV.